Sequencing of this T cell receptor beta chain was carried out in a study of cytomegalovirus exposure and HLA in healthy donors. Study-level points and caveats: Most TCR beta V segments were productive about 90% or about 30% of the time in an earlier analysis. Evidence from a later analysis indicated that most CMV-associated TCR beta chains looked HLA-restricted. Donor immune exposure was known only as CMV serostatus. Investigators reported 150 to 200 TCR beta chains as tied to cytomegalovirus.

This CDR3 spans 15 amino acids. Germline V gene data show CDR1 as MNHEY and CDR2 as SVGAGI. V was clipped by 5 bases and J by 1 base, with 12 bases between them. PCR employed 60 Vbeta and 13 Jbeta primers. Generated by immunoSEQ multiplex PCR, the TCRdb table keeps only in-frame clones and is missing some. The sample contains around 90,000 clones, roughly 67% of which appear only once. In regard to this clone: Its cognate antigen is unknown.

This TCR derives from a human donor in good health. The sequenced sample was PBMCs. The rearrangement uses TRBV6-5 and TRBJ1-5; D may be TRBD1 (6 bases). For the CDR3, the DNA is TGTGCCAGCAGTCCCCAGGACAGAAGCAATCAGCCCCAGCATTTT. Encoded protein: CASSPQDRSNQPQHF.